The T cell receptor (beta chain) under discussion was sequenced for a study of cytomegalovirus exposure and HLA in healthy donors. General observations from the study: TCR beta chain V- and J-gene trimming was linked, in a later analysis, to a missense variant in DCLRE1C. In a later analysis, an Asian-associated ancestry cluster reportedly showed fewer N-insertions than the approximately 610-donor mean.

CDR3 length equals 15 residues. Germline trimming cut 4 bases from V and 6 bases from J; bases unmatched to any gene: 10. The germline V gene has CDR1 SGHRS and CDR2 YFSETQ. Worth noting for this clone: The antigen remains unidentified.

Researchers ran the PCR with 60 Vbeta and 13 Jbeta primers. Sequencing was performed with immunoSEQ multiplex PCR; in TCRdb, only in-frame clones are kept and a portion is missing. This table has some 120,000 clones, about 80% appearing once. Each donor was healthy, and each was a bone marrow donor. V usage is TRBV5-1 and J usage is TRBJ2-7; 10 positions agree with TRBD2. The receptor was isolated from a woman in her forties or fifties in good health and CMV-seropositive. Sample: PBMCs. CDR3 in DNA: TGCGCCAGCAGCGCCCCGGGACTAGCGAGAGGCGAGCAGTACTTC. Amino acids: CASSAPGLARGEQYF.